This T cell receptor (beta chain) derives from a study of circulating and synovial CD4+ cells in juvenile arthritis. Donors were patients with active juvenile idiopathic arthritis. General study points: Circulating pathogenic-like lymphocytes shared a substantially higher fraction of CDR3 sequences with synovium than bulk blood. Some such blood samples were as oligoclonal as synovium.

In regard to this clone: Its antigen is still unknown.

Produced via immunoSEQ multiplex PCR; TCRdb's table is partial and in-frame only. The data show roughly 33,000 clones, 90% to 95% seen once. Looked up from germline, CDR1 is MGHRA and CDR2 is YSYEKL. This CDR3 has 12 amino acids. The V and J ends lost 5 bases and 7 bases, in that order; junction bases with no gene match: 4. The V and J genes are TRBV4-1 and TRBJ1-2; 7 bases fit TRBD1. The sample taken for sequencing was CD4+ T cells from blood. The receptor was derived from a human donor with juvenile idiopathic arthritis. CDR3 in DNA: TGCGCCAGCAGCTCCTACAGGGGTGGCTACACCTTC. Protein: CASSSYRGGYTF.